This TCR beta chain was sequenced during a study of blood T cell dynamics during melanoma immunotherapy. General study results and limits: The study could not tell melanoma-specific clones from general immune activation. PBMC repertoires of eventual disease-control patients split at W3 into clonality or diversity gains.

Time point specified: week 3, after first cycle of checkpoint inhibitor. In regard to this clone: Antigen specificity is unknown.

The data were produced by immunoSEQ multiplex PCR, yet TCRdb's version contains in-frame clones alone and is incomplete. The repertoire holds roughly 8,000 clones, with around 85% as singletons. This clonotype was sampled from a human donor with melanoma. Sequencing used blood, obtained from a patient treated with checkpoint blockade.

CDR3 nucleotide sequence: TGTGCCAGCAGTGAAGGGGACAGGGAGGTTTACGAGCAGTACTTC. Protein product: CASSEGDREVYEQYF. J is TRBJ2-7 and V is TRBV2; 9 bases agree with TRBD1. Germline lookup yields CDR1 SNHLY and CDR2 FYNNEI. V was clipped by 1 base and J by 4 bases; unmatched bases: 5. The CDR3 consists of 15 residues.